Presented here are 9 T cell receptor beta chains from one specimen sequenced in a study of blood T cell repertoires in COVID-19. The table came from immunoSEQ multiplex PCR; TCRdb's copy has only in-frame clones and leaves some out. This table has about 250,000 clones, 87% appearing once. The sequenced material came from peripheral blood. The receptors here all came from a man between 18 and 35 years old with active or convalescent COVID-19.

The gene calls are TRBV2 and TRBJ2-7, with TRBD1 matching over 8 bases. Germline V gives CDR1 SNHLY, CDR2 FYNNEI. The CDR3 consists of 15 residues. V shed 7 bases, J shed 3 bases, and the junction held 11 bases outside the gene matches. CDR3 DNA sequence: TGTGCCAGCACCCCCTCACAGGGGGTTTTCTACGAGCAGTACTTC. Amino acids: CASTPSQGVFYEQYF. The full variable domain, rest sourced from reference TRBV2 and TRBJ2-7, is EPEVTQTPSHQVTQMGQEVILRCVPISNHLYFYWYRQILGQKVEFLVSFYNNEISEKSEIFDDQFSVERPDGSNFTLKIRSTKLEDSAMYFCASTPSQGVFYEQYFGPGTRLTVT.

This clone was detected only a few times. The V gene is TRBV5-1, the J gene TRBJ2-1, with D hard to call. Trimming removed 2 bases at V and 3 bases at J, with 3 bases between. The CDR3 is 12 amino acids. Germline assignment: CDR1 SGHRS and CDR2 YFSETQ. The CDR3 bases are TGCGCCAGCAGCTTTAACTACAATGAGCAGTTCTTC. Translated, it gives CASSFNYNEQFF.

The chain uses TRBV5-4 and TRBJ1-5; weak D call: TRBD1 (5 bases). Per the germline V gene, CDR1 is SGHNT and CDR2 is YYREEE (reference sequence). This CDR3 comprises 14 residues. V was clipped by 1 base and J by 1 base, with 6 bases between them. The CDR3 sequence: CASSLKGSNQPQHF. The CDR3 DNA reads TGTGCCAGCAGCTTGAAGGGGAGCAATCAGCCCCAGCATTTT.

This clone was recorded only once. The chain carries TRBV7-3 and TRBJ2-7; 7 bases agree with TRBD1. With 3 bases clipped from V and 4 bases from J, the junction kept 9 bases outside the gene matches. This CDR3 is built from 15 residues. Germline assignment: CDR1 SGHTA and CDR2 FQGTGA. The CDR3 reads CASSFKGTEVYEQYF. The CDR3 DNA is TGTGCCAGCAGCTTTAAGGGGACAGAAGTATACGAGCAGTACTTC. The entire variable domain, with the rest obtained from reference TRBV7-3 and TRBJ2-7, is as follows: GAGVSQTPSNKVTEKGKYVELRCDPISGHTALYWYRQSLGQGPEFLIYFQGTGAADDSGLPNDRFFAVRPEGSVSTLKIQRTERGDSAVYLCASSFKGTEVYEQYFGPGTRLTVT.

This clone came up once. The chain couples TRBV7-2 to TRBJ1-2; 12 bases line up with TRBD1. CDR1 and CDR2 from the germline V gene are SGHTA and FQGNSA. V shed 1 base, J shed 4 bases, and the junction held 4 bases outside the gene matches. This CDR3 is 16 amino acids long. The CDR3 nucleotides are TGTGCCAGCAGCTTAGTGGGGACAGGGGGCAGCTATGGCTACACCTTC. Amino acids: CASSLVGTGGSYGYTF.

As to this clone: One junction end does not reproduce the germline sequence, and a read error may be involved. J is TRBJ1-2 and V is TRBV7-2; 9 bases line up with TRBD1. CDR3 size: 15 residues. Germline values: CDR1 SGHTA, CDR2 FQGNSA. Here the CDR3 reads CASSPTGGANYGYTF. DNA of the CDR3: TGTGCCAGCAGCCCAACAGGGGGCGCTAATTATGGCTACACCTTC. Looking up the rest from reference TRBV7-2 and TRBJ1-2 gives the full variable domain: GAGVSQSPSNKVTEKGKDVELRCDPISGHTALYWYRQSLGQGLEFLIYFQGNSAPDKSGLPSDRFSAERTGGSVSTLTIQRTQQEDSAVYLCASSPTGGANYGYTFGSGTRLTVV.

This rearrangement joins TRBV6-5 to TRBJ2-2; 7 bases match TRBD1. V lost 5 bases and J lost 7; bases outside the gene matches: 7. The CDR3 loop spans 14 amino acids. Germline CDR1 and CDR2: MNHEY and SVGAGI. CDR3 DNA sequence: TGTGCCAGCAGTCCCGTGACAGGGAACGGGGAGCTGTTTTTT. Translation: CASSPVTGNGELFF.

The genes are TRBV12-3 or TRBV12-4 and TRBJ1-2; D unclear. This CDR3 region has 12 residues. V was clipped by 5 bases and J by 4 bases, with 8 bases between them. Here the CDR3 DNA reads TGTGCCAGCAGTCCGAGCACCTATGGCTACACCTTC. Amino acid sequence: CASSPSTYGYTF.

The V call is TRBV27, the J call TRBJ2-7; tentative D call: TRBD1 (6 bases). Trimming removed 5 bases from V and 5 bases from J, with 16 bases in between. Germline V gives CDR1 MNHEY, CDR2 SMNVEV (reference sequence). The CDR3 is 14 amino acids. Here the CDR3 reads CASSRLGAEHEQYF. CDR3 nucleotides: TGTGCCAGCAGTAGGCTGGGGGCCGAACACGAGCAGTACTTC.